The clone carrying this TCR beta chain appeared once. Its antigen is currently unknown. This table comes from immunoSEQ multiplex PCR, and its TCRdb copy is limited to in-frame clones, with some not included. The data contain about 91,000 clones, about 90% of them singletons. The data stem from a study of OX40 agonist ivuxolimab in advanced cancers. Study context: The dose-escalation cohort had hepatocellular carcinoma, melanoma, renal cell or head and neck cancer. Study-wide results and caveats: There were, on average, more expanded clones in CD8+ T cells than in CD4+. Compared with others, partial responders at 0.1-3.0 mg/kg displayed clonal expansion among the lowest.

This specimen was CD4+ or CD8+ T cells sorted from blood, taken in a trial of the OX40 agonist ivuxolimab. The sequence was collected from an adult with an advanced solid tumor such as melanoma, head and neck, liver or kidney cancer.

As DNA, the CDR3 is TGTGCCATCCAAATCACAGATACGCAGTATTTT. It encodes CAIQITDTQYF. The V and J genes are TRBV10-3 and TRBJ2-3, with D unresolved. V was cut by 8 bases and J by 2 bases, with 5 bases left in between. CDR3 size: 11 residues. The germline V gene encodes CDR1 ENHRY and CDR2 SYGVKD.